Following are 10 T cell receptor beta chains from one sample sequenced in a study of healthy donors' naive CD4 and CD8 T cells. A linear amplification protocol produced the TCR libraries from about 510 ng of total RNA. Using its own MiXCR run on the reads, TCRdb lists one record per CDR3 protein. Of 150,000 to 200,000 distinct CDR3 sequences listed, over 60% were seen once; the top ten hold roughly 2.3%. Sequenced: naive CD4+ and CD8+ T cells sorted from blood, pooled from several donors. The receptors shown here come from a pool of human donors in good health; the sample pools cells from several healthy donors.

The chain recombines TRBV6-2 or TRBV6-3 with TRBJ2-5, with D unresolved. This CDR3 comprises 14 residues. V lost 5 bases and J lost 1, with 11 bases in between. Germline assignment: CDR1 MNHEY and CDR2 SVGEGT. The CDR3 coding sequence is TGTGCCAGCAGTACATACAGCCTCCAAGAGACCCAGTACTTC. This gives the protein CASSTYSLQETQYF.

The rearrangement uses TRBV29-1 and TRBJ2-5; TRBD2 matches 7 bases. Germline V gives CDR1 SQVTM, CDR2 ANQGSEA. V dropped 3 bases and J dropped 5; count of bases not matched to a gene: 9. This CDR3 comprises 14 residues. Here the CDR3 DNA reads TGCAGCGTTGAGGGAGGGGACGAAAAGGAGACCCAGTACTTC. As protein: CSVEGGDEKETQYF.

The rearrangement links TRBV5-1 to TRBJ2-1, with 11 bases identical to TRBD1. CDR3 length equals 17 residues. From germline, CDR1 is SGHRS and CDR2 YFSETQ. V shed 4 bases, J shed 10 bases, and the junction held 16 bases outside the gene matches. This CDR3 reads CASSPGQTGTGGGEQFF. CDR3 coding DNA: TGCGCCAGCAGCCCGGGCCAAACCGGGACAGGGGGAGGAGAGCAGTTCTTC.

This clonotype was seen a handful of times. The V and J genes are TRBV30 and TRBJ2-3; D is tentatively TRBD1 or TRBD2 (5 bases each). Per germline, CDR1 GTSNPN and CDR2 SVGIG (reference sequence). This CDR3 comprises 19 residues. Trimming removed 0 bases at V and 0 bases at J, with 22 bases between. This chain's CDR3 is CAWSVPIRTFGGSTDTQYF. Here the CDR3 DNA reads TGTGCCTGGAGTGTACCAATCCGGACATTTGGGGGAAGCACAGATACGCAGTATTTT.

V is TRBV6-2 or TRBV6-3 and J is TRBJ2-1, with D maybe TRBD2 (6 bases). CDR3 length: 16 amino acids. The germline CDR1 and CDR2 sequences are MNHEY and SVGEGT. V was shortened by 4 bases and J by 0 bases, with 13 bases between the two germline ends. CDR3 nucleotides: TGTGCCAGCAGTTCAAATAGCGGTAGCTCCTACAATGAGCAGTTCTTC. This encodes CASSSNSGSSYNEQFF.

This clonotype has just a few counts. This rearrangement joins TRBV30 to TRBJ1-6; 9 bases line up with TRBD1. Germline CDR1 is GTSNPN and CDR2 is SVGIG (reference sequence). The CDR3 contains 15 residues. J was trimmed by 9 bases and V by 3 bases; bases with no gene match: 9. The CDR3 bases are TGTGCCTGGAGGTCCGGGACAGGGCGTTCTTCACCCCTCCACTTT. Protein sequence: CAWRSGTGRSSPLHF.

V and J are TRBV6-1 and TRBJ2-7; 8 positions agree with TRBD2. The CDR3 length is 17 residues. Germline CDR1 MNHNS, CDR2 SASEGT. V shed 5 bases, J shed 3 bases, and the junction held 15 bases outside the gene matches. The CDR3 spells CASSTGLALNLYYEQYF. The CDR3 DNA sequence: TGTGCCAGCAGTACCGGACTAGCCCTAAACCTGTACTACGAGCAGTACTTC.

The genes are TRBV29-1 and TRBJ2-7, with D perhaps matching TRBD1 or TRBD2 (5 bases each). Trimming took off 4 bases at V and 2 bases at J, with 9 bases between the two ends. Germline assignment: CDR1 SQVTM and CDR2 ANQGSEA. The CDR3 consists of 12 residues. CDR3 DNA: TGCAGCGTTGGAGGGGTTGCCTACGAGCAGTACTTC. This codes for CSVGGVAYEQYF.

The rearrangement uses TRBV19 and TRBJ2-7, with D perhaps matching TRBD2 (5 bases). The CDR3 loop spans 11 amino acids. Germline V gives CDR1 LNHDA, CDR2 SQIVND (reference sequence). With 5 bases removed from V and 9 bases from J, the gap between germline ends came to 11 bases. CDR3 sequence: CASSPGEGQYF. The CDR3 nucleotides are TGTGCCAGTAGTCCCGGAGAGGGGCAGTACTTC.

With regard to this clonotype: The junction does not match germline at one end; this may be a read error. The rearrangement uses TRBV6-5 and TRBJ2-2; no definite D call. The CDR3 is 12 residues long. From germline, CDR1 is MNHEY and CDR2 SVGAGI. CDR3 in amino acids: CASSPNPGELFF. DNA of the CDR3: TGTGCCAGCAGTCCGAACCCCGGGGAGCTGTTTTTT.